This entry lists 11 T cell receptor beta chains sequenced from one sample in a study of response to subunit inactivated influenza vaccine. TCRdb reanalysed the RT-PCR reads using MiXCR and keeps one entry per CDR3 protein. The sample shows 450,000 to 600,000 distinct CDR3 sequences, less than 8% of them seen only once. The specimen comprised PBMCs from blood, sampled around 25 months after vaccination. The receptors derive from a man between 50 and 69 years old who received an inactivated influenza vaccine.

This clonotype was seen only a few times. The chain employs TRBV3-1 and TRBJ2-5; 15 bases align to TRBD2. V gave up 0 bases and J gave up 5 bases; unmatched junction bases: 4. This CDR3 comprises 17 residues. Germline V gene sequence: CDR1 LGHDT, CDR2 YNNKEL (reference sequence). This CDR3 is CASSQDLGTSGGETQYF. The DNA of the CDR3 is TGTGCCAGCAGCCAAGACCTGGGGACTAGCGGGGGGGAGACCCAGTACTTC.

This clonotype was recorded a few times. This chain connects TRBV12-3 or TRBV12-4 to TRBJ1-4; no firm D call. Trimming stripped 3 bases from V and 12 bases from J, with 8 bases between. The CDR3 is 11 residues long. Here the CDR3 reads CASSFGVELFF. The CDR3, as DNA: TGTGCCAGCAGTTTTGGGGTTGAACTGTTTTTT.

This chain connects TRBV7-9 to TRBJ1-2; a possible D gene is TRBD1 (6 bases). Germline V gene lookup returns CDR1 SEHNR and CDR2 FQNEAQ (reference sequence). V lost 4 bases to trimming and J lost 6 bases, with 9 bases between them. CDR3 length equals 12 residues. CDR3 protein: CASSSQGHGYTF. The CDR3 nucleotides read TGTGCCAGCAGCTCGCAGGGGCATGGCTACACCTTC.

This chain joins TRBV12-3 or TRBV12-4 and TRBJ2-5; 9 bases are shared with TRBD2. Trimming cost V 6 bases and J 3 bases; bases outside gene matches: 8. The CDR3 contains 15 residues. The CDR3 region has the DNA TGTGCCAGCAGGCGGAGCGGGAGGCGGGAAGAGACCCAGTACTTC. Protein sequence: CASRRSGRREETQYF.

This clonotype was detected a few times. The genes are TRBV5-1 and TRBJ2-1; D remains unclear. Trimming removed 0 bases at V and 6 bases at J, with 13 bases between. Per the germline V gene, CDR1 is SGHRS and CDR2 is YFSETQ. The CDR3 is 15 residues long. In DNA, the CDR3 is TGCGCCAGCAGCTTGGCTCCAACAAAGGGCAATGAGCAGTTCTTC. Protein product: CASSLAPTKGNEQFF.

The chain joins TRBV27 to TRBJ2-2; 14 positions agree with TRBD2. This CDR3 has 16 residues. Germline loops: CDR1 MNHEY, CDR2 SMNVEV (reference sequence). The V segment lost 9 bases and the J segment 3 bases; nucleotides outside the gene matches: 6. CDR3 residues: CASRTSGGFYTGELFF. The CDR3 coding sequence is TGTGCCAGTAGGACTAGCGGGGGGTTTTACACCGGGGAGCTGTTTTTT.

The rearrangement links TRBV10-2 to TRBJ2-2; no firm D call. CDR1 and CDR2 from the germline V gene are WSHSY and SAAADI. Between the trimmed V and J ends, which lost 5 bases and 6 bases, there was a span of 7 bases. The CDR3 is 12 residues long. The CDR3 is CASSPGSGELFF. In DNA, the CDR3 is TGCGCCAGCAGTCCCGGTTCCGGGGAGCTGTTTTTT.

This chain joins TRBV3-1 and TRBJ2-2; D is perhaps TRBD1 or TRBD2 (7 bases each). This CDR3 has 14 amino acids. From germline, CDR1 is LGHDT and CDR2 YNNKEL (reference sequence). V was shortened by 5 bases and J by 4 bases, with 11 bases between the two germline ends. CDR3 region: CASSDREGTGELFF. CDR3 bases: TGTGCCAGCAGCGACAGGGAGGGCACCGGGGAGCTGTTTTTT.

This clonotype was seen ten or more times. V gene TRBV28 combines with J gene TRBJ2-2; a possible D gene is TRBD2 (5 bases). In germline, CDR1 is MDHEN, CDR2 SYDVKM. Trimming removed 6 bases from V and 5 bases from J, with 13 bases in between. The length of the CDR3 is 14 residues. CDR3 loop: CASRFSGKTGELFF. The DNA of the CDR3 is TGTGCCAGCAGGTTCAGCGGTAAGACCGGGGAGCTGTTTTTT.

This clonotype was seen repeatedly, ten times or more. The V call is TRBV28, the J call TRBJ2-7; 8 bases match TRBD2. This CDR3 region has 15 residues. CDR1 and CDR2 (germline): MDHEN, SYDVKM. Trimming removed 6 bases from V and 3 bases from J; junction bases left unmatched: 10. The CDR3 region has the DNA TGTGCCAGCAGCCAAGAACGGGGGGGATACTACGAGCAGTACTTC. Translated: CASSQERGGYYEQYF.

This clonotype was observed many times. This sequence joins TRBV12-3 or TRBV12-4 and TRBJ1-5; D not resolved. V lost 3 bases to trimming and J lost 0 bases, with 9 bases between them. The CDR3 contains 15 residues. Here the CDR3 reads CASSFFRSSNQPQHF. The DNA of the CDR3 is TGTGCCAGCAGTTTTTTTAGATCTAGCAATCAGCCCCAGCATTTT.